A selection of T cell receptor beta chains follows, all from one sample in a study of cytomegalovirus exposure and HLA in healthy donors. The data were produced by immunoSEQ multiplex PCR, yet TCRdb's version contains in-frame clones alone and is incomplete. The table shows about 210,000 clones, with around 87% occurring only once. Sequencing was done on a sample of PBMCs. The receptors here all came from a boy between 2 and 10 years old in good health and CMV-seronegative. The CDR3 runs from the conserved cysteine through the conserved F or W. The D gene is left open where the match is weak. Part of the rows lack a size; the others show once, few, many or a class for expanded clones.

clone_size,d_call,j_call,v_call,cdr3_nt,cdr3_aa
-,-,TRBJ2-1,TRBV5-6,TGTGCCAGCAGCGTCCAGCGGGCCTACAATGAGCAGTTCTTC,CASSVQRAYNEQFF
once,-,TRBJ2-6,TRBV6-4,TGTGCCAGCAGTGACAGCGGAGAGGGCTCTGGGGCCAACGTCCTGACTTTC,CASSDSGEGSGANVLTF
-,-,TRBJ2-1,TRBV30,TGTGCCTGGAGGTTCGGGTACAATGAGCAGTTCTTC,CAWRFGYNEQFF
-,-,TRBJ1-6,TRBV20-1,TGCAGTGCTAGGTCCGGTTCACCCCTCCACTTT,CSARSGSPLHF
-,-,TRBJ1-2,TRBV6-6,TGTGCCAGCAGCGAGCCTCGGAAAGAGGATGGCTACACCTTC,CASSEPRKEDGYTF
-,-,TRBJ1-5,TRBV6-5,TGTGCCAGCAGCGGCAGGCCGGATGGCAATCAGCCCCAGCATTTT,CASSGRPDGNQPQHF
-,TRBD2,TRBJ2-7,TRBV6-1,TGTGCCAGCAGTGAGGGACTAGCGGGGGCCAGTTTTTACGAGCAGTACTTC,CASSEGLAGASFYEQYF
-,TRBD2,TRBJ2-7,TRBV6-5,TGTGCCAGCAGGCCTACTAGCGGGAAAACCTACGAGCAGTACTTC,CASRPTSGKTYEQYF
once,-,TRBJ1-3,TRBV11-2,TGTGCCAGCAGCTCCACAGGGTACTCTGGAAACACCATATATTTT,CASSSTGYSGNTIYF
-,-,TRBJ1-4,TRBV28,TGTGCCAGCAGGCCTAGCGGGGCGGGTAATGAAAAACTGTTTTTT,CASRPSGAGNEKLFF
-,TRBD2,TRBJ2-5,TRBV5-1,TGCGCCAGCAGCTTGGGCGGGACTAGAGACGAGACCCAGTACTTC,CASSLGGTRDETQYF
-,-,TRBJ2-7,TRBV10-2,TGCGCCAGCCGATTCGGAGGGGGCGGCGATGAGGAGCAGTACTTC,CASRFGGGGDEEQYF
-,TRBD1,TRBJ1-1,TRBV10-3,TGTGCCATCAGTGATGCGCAGACAGGGGCAACTGAAGCTTTCTTT,CAISDAQTGATEAFF
-,-,TRBJ2-7,TRBV18,TGTGCCAGCTCACCAGACTGGAGCTCCTACGAGCAGTACTTC,CASSPDWSSYEQYF
-,-,TRBJ1-6,TRBV10-3,TGTGCCATCAGCGACAGTGGTTCACCCCTCCACTTT,CAISDSGSPLHF
-,TRBD2,TRBJ2-1,TRBV27,TGTGCCAGCCGAGTGACTAGCGGGGGGGCAGAGCAGTTCTTC,CASRVTSGGAEQFF
-,TRBD1,TRBJ1-2,TRBV6-5,TGTGCCAGCAGTTCCGCCGGGACAGGGTATGATGGCTACACCTTC,CASSSAGTGYDGYTF
-,-,TRBJ2-5,TRBV28,TGTGCCAGCAGTTTAGTAGGGGGAGAGACCCAGTACTTC,CASSLVGGETQYF
-,TRBD2,TRBJ2-5,TRBV15,TGTGCCACCAGCACCGGACTAGCGGGGGCCCAAGAGACCCAGTACTTC,CATSTGLAGAQETQYF
-,-,TRBJ1-1,TRBV6-5,TGTGCCAGCAGTTACTACTCGGGGACTGAAGCTTTCTTT,CASSYYSGTEAFF
-,-,TRBJ1-4,TRBV6-5,TGTGCCAGCAACAGAAAAACTAATGAAAAACTGTTTTTT,CASNRKTNEKLFF
once,TRBD2,TRBJ2-2,TRBV15,TGTGCCACCAGCAGATCCGGGGGGGCCCACGGGGAGCTGTTTTTT,CATSRSGGAHGELFF
-,TRBD1,TRBJ1-3,TRBV30,TGTGCCTGGAGGGAAACAGGGGCGCAGCTCTACACCATATATTTT,CAWRETGAQLYTIYF
-,-,TRBJ2-4,TRBV30,TGTGCCTGGAGCGCAGGGTCGTCGAACATTCAGTACTTC,CAWSAGSSNIQYF
-,TRBD1,TRBJ1-2,TRBV7-9,TGTGCCAGCAGCTTAGACAGGGGTCGGTCGGAGGGCTACACCTTC,CASSLDRGRSEGYTF
few,-,TRBJ2-7,TRBV5-6,TGTGCCAGCAGCAAGGAGTACACAGGACCCGGCGACGAGCAGTACTTC,CASSKEYTGPGDEQYF
-,TRBD2,TRBJ2-3,TRBV6-4,TGTGCCAGCAGTCAAGTAGCGGGGACAGATACGCAGTATTTT,CASSQVAGTDTQYF
-,-,TRBJ2-7,TRBV7-9,TGTTCCAGCAGCCCACGCACCGGGACACAAGCCTACGAGCAGTACTTC,CSSSPRTGTQAYEQYF
-,-,TRBJ1-5,TRBV6-6,TGTGCCAGCATAATGGGGAAGGGGCCGTATCAGCCCCAGCATTTT,CASIMGKGPYQPQHF
-,-,TRBJ2-6,TRBV9,TGTGCCAGCAGCGTAGGTGTTCTCGGGGGATTCTCTGGGGCCAACGTCCTGACTTTC,CASSVGVLGGFSGANVLTF
-,TRBD2,TRBJ2-3,TRBV6-5,TGTGCCAGCAGGACCGTAGCGGGGGGAGGAGATACGCAGTATTTT,CASRTVAGGGDTQYF
-,-,TRBJ2-1,TRBV9,TGTGCCAGCAGCGTAGTGGGGCACAATGAGCAGTTCTTC,CASSVVGHNEQFF
-,-,TRBJ1-1,TRBV9,TGTGCCAGCAGCGTAGCTGTGACAGGCTACACTGAAGCTTTCTTT,CASSVAVTGYTEAFF
-,-,TRBJ2-3,TRBV5-6,TGTGCCAGCAGCCTGAGGGCCCTTGCCACAGATACGCAGTATTTT,CASSLRALATDTQYF
-,TRBD1,TRBJ1-5,TRBV4-1,TGCGCCAGCAGCCAAGACGGGGCCGACAGGGGCGGAGGTCAGCCCCAGCATTTT,CASSQDGADRGGGQPQHF
-,TRBD1,TRBJ1-5,TRBV10-3,TGTGCCATCAGTCGGGAGACAGGGAACAATCAGCCCCAGCATTTT,CAISRETGNNQPQHF
-,TRBD2,TRBJ2-3,TRBV7-2,TGTGCCAGCAGCTTACCTAGCGGGGGCCGAGCTTACACAGATACGCAGTATTTT,CASSLPSGGRAYTDTQYF
-,-,TRBJ2-7,TRBV21-1,TGTGCCAGCGTATCGACTAGGAAAACCTACGAGCAGTACTTC,CASVSTRKTYEQYF
-,-,TRBJ2-2,TRBV7-9,TGTTCCAGCAGCTTCCCCCGCGGGGAGCTGTTTTTT,CSSSFPRGELFF
-,TRBD1,TRBJ2-3,TRBV2,TGTGCCAGCATGGGACAGGGAGGGGCTACTAGCACAGATACGCAGTATTTT,CASMGQGGATSTDTQYF
-,TRBD1,TRBJ1-5,TRBV28,TGTGCCAGCAGTCGGACAGGGGACATCAAGCCCCAGCATTTT,CASSRTGDIKPQHF
-,-,TRBJ2-5,TRBV5-1,TGCGCCAGCAGCTTGGGGGCGCGGGAAGAGCAGTACTTC,CASSLGAREEQYF
few,-,TRBJ1-5,TRBV2,TGTGCCAGCGTAGGAGAGGTGGATCAGCCCCAGCATTTT,CASVGEVDQPQHF
-,-,TRBJ1-5,TRBV19,TGTGCCAGTAGTATTGGAGGGGACAATCAGCCCCAGCATTTT,CASSIGGDNQPQHF
few,TRBD1,TRBJ2-3,TRBV19,TGTGCCAGTAGCTCGACAGGGGCAGATACGCAGTATTTT,CASSSTGADTQYF
-,-,TRBJ2-1,TRBV11-2,TGTGCCACCGTAGGGGCCAATGCCTACAATGAGCAGTTCTTC,CATVGANAYNEQFF
-,-,TRBJ2-5,TRBV11-2,TGTGCCAGCAGCTTGGCAAACAGGGTCCAAGAGACCCAGTACTTC,CASSLANRVQETQYF
-,TRBD2,TRBJ2-7,TRBV5-1,TGCGCCAGCAGCGCCACAGCGGGGGGGCCGGAAGAGCAGTACTTC,CASSATAGGPEEQYF
-,TRBD1,TRBJ1-1,TRBV6-1,TGTGCCAGCAGTGAGAGCCTCCTCCGGGACAGAGCTTTCTTT,CASSESLLRDRAFF
-,TRBD1,TRBJ2-2,TRBV5-1,TGCGCCAGCAGCGGGACAGCGAACACCGGGGAGCTGTTTTTT,CASSGTANTGELFF
-,-,TRBJ1-1,TRBV6-5,TGTGCCAGCAGCTTTGGTTGGGGCGCTGAAGCTTTCTTT,CASSFGWGAEAFF
-,-,TRBJ1-2,TRBV9,TGTGCCAGCAGCGAGGGGGAGAGCCGCTACACCTTC,CASSEGESRYTF
-,-,TRBJ1-5,TRBV19,TGTGCCAGTAGTCCCCTTTGGGGGCTCAATCAGCCCCAGCATTTT,CASSPLWGLNQPQHF
-,-,TRBJ1-4,TRBV6-5,TGTGCCAGCAGCGATACAGGGAATAGAAAACTGTTTTTT,CASSDTGNRKLFF
-,TRBD2,TRBJ2-3,TRBV18,TGTGCCAGCTCACCACGGACTAGCCGATACACAGATACGCAGTATTTT,CASSPRTSRYTDTQYF
-,-,TRBJ1-2,TRBV6-6,TGTGCCAGCAGACCGGGGGAAGTCACCGGTGGCTACACCTTC,CASRPGEVTGGYTF
-,-,TRBJ2-7,TRBV30,TGTGCCTGGAGTGTAGGACTTGCCTACGAGCAGTACTTC,CAWSVGLAYEQYF